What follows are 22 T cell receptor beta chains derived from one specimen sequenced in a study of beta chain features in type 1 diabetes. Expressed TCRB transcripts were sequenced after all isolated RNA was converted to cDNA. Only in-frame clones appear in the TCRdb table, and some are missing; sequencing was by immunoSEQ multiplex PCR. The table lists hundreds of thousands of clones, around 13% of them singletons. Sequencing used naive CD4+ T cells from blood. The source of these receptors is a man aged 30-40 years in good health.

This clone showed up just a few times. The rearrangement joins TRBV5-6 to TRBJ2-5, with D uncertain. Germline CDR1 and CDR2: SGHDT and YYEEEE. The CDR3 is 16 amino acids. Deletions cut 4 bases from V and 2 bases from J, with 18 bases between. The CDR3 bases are TGTGCCAGCAGCCCTCAAACGCTGGGGTTTCAAGAGACCCAGTACTTC. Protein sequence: CASSPQTLGFQETQYF.

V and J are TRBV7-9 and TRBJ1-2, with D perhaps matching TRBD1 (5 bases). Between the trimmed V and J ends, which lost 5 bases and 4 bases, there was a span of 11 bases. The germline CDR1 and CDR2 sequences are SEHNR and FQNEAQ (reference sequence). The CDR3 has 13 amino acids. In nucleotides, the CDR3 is TGTGCCAGCAGCCCGGGGGTGACCTATGGCTACACCTTC. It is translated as CASSPGVTYGYTF.

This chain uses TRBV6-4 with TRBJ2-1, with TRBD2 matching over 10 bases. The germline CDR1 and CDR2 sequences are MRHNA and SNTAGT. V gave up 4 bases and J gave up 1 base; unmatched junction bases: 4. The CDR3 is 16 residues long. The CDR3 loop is CASSGSSGGSYNEQFF. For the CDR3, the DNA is TGTGCCAGCAGTGGGTCTAGCGGGGGATCCTACAATGAGCAGTTCTTC.

CDR3: CASSLGLGRAADTQYF. The CDR3 coding sequence is TGTGCCAGCAGCTTAGGACTCGGGAGGGCCGCAGATACGCAGTATTTT. This chain joins TRBV7-9 and TRBJ2-3; 8 bases match TRBD2. CDR1 SEHNR and CDR2 FQNEAQ come from the germline V gene (reference sequence). The V segment lost 1 base and the J segment 4 bases; nucleotides outside the gene matches: 7. The CDR3 covers 16 residues.

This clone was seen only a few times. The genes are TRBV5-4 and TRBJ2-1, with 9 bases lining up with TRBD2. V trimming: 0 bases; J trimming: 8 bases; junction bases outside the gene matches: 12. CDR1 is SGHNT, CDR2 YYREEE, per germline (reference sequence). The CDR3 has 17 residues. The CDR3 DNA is TGTGCCAGCAGCTTGGTAGCTAGCGGGACTCTTGTCCATGAGCAGTTCTTC. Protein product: CASSLVASGTLVHEQFF.

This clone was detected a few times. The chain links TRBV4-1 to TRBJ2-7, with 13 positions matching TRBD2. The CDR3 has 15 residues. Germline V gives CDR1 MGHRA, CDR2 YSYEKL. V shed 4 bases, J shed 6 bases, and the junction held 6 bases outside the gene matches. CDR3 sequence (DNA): TGCGCCAGCAGCCTGGGACTAGCGGGATTCGGCGAGCAGTACTTC. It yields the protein CASSLGLAGFGEQYF.

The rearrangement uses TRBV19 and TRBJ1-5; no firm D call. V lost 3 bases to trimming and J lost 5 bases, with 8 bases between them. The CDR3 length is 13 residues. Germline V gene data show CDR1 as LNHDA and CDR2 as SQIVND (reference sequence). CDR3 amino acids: CASSIGGHQPQHF. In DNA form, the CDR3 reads TGTGCCAGTAGTATTGGCGGACATCAGCCCCAGCATTTT.

CDR3 amino acids: CASSPHPDTQYF. The CDR3, as DNA: TGCGCCAGCAGCCCGCACCCAGATACGCAGTATTTT. The chain carries TRBV4-1 and TRBJ2-3; no clear D gene. V lost 4 bases, J lost 4 bases, and 6 bases lay in between. Germline-derived CDR1 and CDR2 are MGHRA and YSYEKL. The CDR3 totals 12 residues.

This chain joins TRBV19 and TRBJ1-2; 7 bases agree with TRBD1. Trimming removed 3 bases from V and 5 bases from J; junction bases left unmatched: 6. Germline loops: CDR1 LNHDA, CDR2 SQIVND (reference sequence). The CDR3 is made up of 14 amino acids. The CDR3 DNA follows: TGTGCCAGTAGTATCCGACAGGGTACATATGGCTACACCTTC. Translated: CASSIRQGTYGYTF.

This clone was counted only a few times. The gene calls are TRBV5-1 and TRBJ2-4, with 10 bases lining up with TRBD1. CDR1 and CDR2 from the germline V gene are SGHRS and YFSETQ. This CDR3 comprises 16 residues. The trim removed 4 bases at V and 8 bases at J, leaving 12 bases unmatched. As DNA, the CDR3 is TGCGCCAGCAGCAATGCGGGACAGGGGTATCTAGACATTCAGTACTTC. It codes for CASSNAGQGYLDIQYF. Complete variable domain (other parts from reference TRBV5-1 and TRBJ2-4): KAGVTQTPRYLIKTRGQQVTLSCSPISGHRSVSWYQQTPGQGLQFLFEYFSETQRNKGNFPGRFSGRQFSNSRSEMNVSTLELGDSALYLCASSNAGQGYLDIQYFGAGTRLSVL.

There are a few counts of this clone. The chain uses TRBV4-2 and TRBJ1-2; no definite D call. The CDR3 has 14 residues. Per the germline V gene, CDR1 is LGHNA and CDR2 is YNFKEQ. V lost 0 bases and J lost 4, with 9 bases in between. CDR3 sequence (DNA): TGTGCCAGCAGCCAAGATCGGCCGACCTATGGCTACACCTTC. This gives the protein CASSQDRPTYGYTF.

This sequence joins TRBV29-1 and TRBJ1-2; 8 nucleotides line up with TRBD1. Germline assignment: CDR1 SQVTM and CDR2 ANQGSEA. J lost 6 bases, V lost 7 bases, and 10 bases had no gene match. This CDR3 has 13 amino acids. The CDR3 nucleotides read TGCAGCGCCGGACAGGGAATCGTCGATGGCTACACCTTC. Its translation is CSAGQGIVDGYTF.

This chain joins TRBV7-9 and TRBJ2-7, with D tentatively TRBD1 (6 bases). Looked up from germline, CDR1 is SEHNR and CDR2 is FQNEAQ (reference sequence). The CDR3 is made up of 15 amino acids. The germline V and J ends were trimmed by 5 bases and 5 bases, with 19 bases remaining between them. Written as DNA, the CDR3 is TGTGCCAGCAGCCCCTCAGGGGACGCCTTCCACGAGCAGTACGTC. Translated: CASSPSGDAFHEQYV.

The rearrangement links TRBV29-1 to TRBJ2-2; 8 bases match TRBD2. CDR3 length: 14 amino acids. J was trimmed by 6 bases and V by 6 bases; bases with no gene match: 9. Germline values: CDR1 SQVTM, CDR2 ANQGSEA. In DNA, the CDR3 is TGCAGCGTCGGGACTAGTTTTGTTTCCGGGGAGCTGTTTTTT. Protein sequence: CSVGTSFVSGELFF.

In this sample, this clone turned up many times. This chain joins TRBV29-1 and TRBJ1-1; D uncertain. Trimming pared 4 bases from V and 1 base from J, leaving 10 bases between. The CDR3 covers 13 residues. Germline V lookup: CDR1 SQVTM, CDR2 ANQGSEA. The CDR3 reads CSVVGLGNTEAFF. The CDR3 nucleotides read TGCAGCGTTGTTGGGTTGGGGAACACTGAAGCTTTCTTT. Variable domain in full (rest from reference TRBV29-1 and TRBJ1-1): SAVISQKPSRDICQRGTSLTIQCQVDSQVTMMFWYRQQPGQSLTLIATANQGSEATYESGFVIDKFPISRPNLTFSTLTVSNMSPEDSSIYLCSVVGLGNTEAFFGQGTRLTVV.

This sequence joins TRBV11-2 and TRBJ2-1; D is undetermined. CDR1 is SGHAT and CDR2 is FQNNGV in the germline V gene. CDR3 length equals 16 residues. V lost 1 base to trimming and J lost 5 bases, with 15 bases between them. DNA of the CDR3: TGTGCCAGCAGCTTAGGTCTCGTACTATCGAACAATGAGCAGTTCTTC. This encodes CASSLGLVLSNNEQFF.

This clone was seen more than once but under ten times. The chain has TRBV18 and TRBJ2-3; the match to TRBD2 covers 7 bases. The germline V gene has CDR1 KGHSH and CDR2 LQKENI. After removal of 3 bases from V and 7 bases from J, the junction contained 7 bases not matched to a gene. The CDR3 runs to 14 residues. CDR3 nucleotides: TGTGCCAGCTCACCGATGCGGGGACTATATACGCAGTATTTT. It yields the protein CASSPMRGLYTQYF.

The chain's CDR3 is CAWGQTLIEAFF. The CDR3 coding sequence is TGTGCCTGGGGACAGACCCTGATTGAAGCTTTCTTT. V gene TRBV30 combines with J gene TRBJ1-1; possible D gene TRBD1, 6 bases. Per the germline V gene, CDR1 is GTSNPN and CDR2 is SVGIG (reference sequence). Between the trimmed V and J ends, which lost 5 bases and 7 bases, there was a span of 14 bases. This CDR3 contains 12 residues.

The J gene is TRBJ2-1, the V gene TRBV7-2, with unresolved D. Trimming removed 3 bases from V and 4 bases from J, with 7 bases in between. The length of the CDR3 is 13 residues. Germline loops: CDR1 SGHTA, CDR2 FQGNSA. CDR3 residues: CASSLMRYNEQFF. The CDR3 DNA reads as TGTGCCAGCAGCTTGATGCGGTACAATGAGCAGTTCTTC.

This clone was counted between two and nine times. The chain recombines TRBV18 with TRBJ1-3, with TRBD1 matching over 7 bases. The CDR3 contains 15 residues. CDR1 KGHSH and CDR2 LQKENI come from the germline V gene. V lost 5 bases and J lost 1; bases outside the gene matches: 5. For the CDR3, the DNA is TGTGCCAGCTCAACGGGACAGACTTCTGGAAACACCATATATTTT. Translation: CASSTGQTSGNTIYF. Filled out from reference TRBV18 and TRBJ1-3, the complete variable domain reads NAGVMQNPRHLVRRRGQEARLRCSPMKGHSHVYWYRQLPEEGLKFMVYLQKENIIDESGMPKERFSAEFPKEGPSILRIQQVVRGDSAAYFCASSTGQTSGNTIYFGEGSWLTVV.

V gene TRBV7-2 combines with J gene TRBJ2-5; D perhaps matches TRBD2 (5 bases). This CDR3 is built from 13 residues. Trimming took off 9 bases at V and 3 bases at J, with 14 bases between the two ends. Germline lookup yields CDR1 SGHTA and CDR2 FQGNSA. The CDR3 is CASSAAEKETQYF. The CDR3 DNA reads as TGTGCCAGTAGCGCAGCGGAAAAAGAGACCCAGTACTTC.

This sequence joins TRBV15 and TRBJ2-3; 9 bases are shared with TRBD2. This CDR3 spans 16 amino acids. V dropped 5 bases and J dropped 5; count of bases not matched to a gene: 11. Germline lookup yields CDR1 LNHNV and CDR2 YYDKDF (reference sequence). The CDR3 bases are TGTGCCACCAGCGGCGGGACTAGCCCAGCGGGAGATACGCAGTATTTT. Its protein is CATSGGTSPAGDTQYF. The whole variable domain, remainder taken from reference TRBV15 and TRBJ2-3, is DAMVIQNPRYQVTQFGKPVTLSCSQTLNHNVMYWYQQKSSQAPKLLFHYYDKDFNNEADTPDNFQSRRPNTSFCFLDIRSPGLGDTAMYLCATSGGTSPAGDTQYFGPGTRLTVL.